This is a list of T cell receptor beta chains from one sample in a study of a mutant IDH1 vaccine in newly diagnosed glioma. Produced via immunoSEQ multiplex PCR; TCRdb's table is partial and in-frame only. Seen here are 80,000 to 100,000 clones, over 75% observed once, and the top ten hold roughly 5%. This material consisted of PBMCs, taken from a glioma patient treated with radiotherapy, temozolomide or both. These receptors originate from a man in his forties with glioma. Some clones in this sample may be carry-over from other donors' samples. Each CDR3 is given with its conserved first and last residue. A D gene is named only where the DNA matches it firmly. Expanded clones are given a class, and other clones once, few, many or no size at all.

>.|TRBV6-5|TRBJ2-2|.|13
CASSISHTGELFF
>.|TRBV29-1|TRBJ1-1|.|11
CSVLVDTEAFF
>.|TRBV2|TRBJ1-3|.|15
CASRGSQGIGNTIYF
>.|TRBV6-1|TRBJ1-1|.|12
CASSDWGGIAFF
>TRBD1|TRBV19|TRBJ1-5|once|13
CASRQGALGAQHF
>.|TRBV7-8|TRBJ2-5|.|13
CASSLTDQETQYF
>.|TRBV6-6|TRBJ1-5|.|14
CASREPYSNQPQHF
>.|TRBV30|TRBJ2-2|few|13
CAWRTANTGELFF
>.|TRBV19|TRBJ1-2|.|14
CASSIIAGVYGYTF
>.|TRBV7-9|TRBJ1-3|.|16
CASSLEDTISGNTIYF
>.|TRBV29-1|TRBJ2-7|.|14
CSVVLGPDPYEQYF
>.|TRBV5-1|TRBJ1-1|.|15
CASSASGSWNTEAFF
>TRBD1|TRBV19|TRBJ1-1|once|13
CASRHRGGTEAFF
>TRBD1|TRBV5-1|TRBJ1-2|.|14
CASSFQGEGYGYTF
>.|TRBV5-6|TRBJ2-7|.|11
CASSTMDEQYF
>TRBD1|TRBV7-6|TRBJ1-1|once|14
CASSSGGSNTEAFF
>.|TRBV29-1|TRBJ2-5|.|11
CSVEPPETQYF
>TRBD1|TRBV30|TRBJ1-6|.|13
CAWTGGWGSPLHF
>.|TRBV29-1|TRBJ2-7|.|12
CSATGISYEQYF
>TRBD1|TRBV2|TRBJ1-4|once|14
CASKRQGVSEKLFF
>TRBD2|TRBV30|TRBJ2-7|.|14
CAWKPGLAGSEQYF
>TRBD1|TRBV29-1|TRBJ2-5|.|14
CSAAARGLQETQYF
>.|TRBV6-1|TRBJ1-2|.|15
CASSDWSSEPYGYTF
>.|TRBV6-1|TRBJ1-2|.|12
CASSDLGWGYTF
>.|TRBV7-2|TRBJ2-1|.|14
CASSLGGGPSEQFF
>.|TRBV19|TRBJ1-2|few|13
CASSRQRNYGYTF
>.|TRBV6-5|TRBJ2-2|.|13
CASSHSNTGELFF
>.|TRBV6-5|TRBJ2-7|.|13
CASSYADKYEQYF
>.|TRBV4-2|TRBJ1-4|once|15
CASSRFGSSNEKLFF
>.|TRBV2|TRBJ1-4|.|16
CASSEAQGGGSEKLFF
>.|TRBV27|TRBJ1-1|.|13
CASSLVKGTEAFF
>.|TRBV2|TRBJ1-5|many|12
CASSEAVQPQHF
>.|TRBV15|TRBJ1-5|.|13
CATSRDFAQPQHF
>TRBD1|TRBV9|TRBJ2-7|.|16
CASSVEPRDSTYEQYF
>.|TRBV12-5|TRBJ2-3|once|16
CASGLGRTGHIDTQYF
>.|TRBV4-1|TRBJ1-1|.|15
CASSQHWFQNTEAFF
>.|TRBV5-6|TRBJ1-1|.|13
CASSFGRDTEAFF
>.|TRBV10-3|TRBJ1-2|.|12
CAISEAGVGYTF
>.|TRBV5-4|TRBJ2-6|.|15
CASSPESSGANVLTF
>TRBD2|TRBV2|TRBJ2-7|.|15
CASSHTSGGAYEQYF
>.|TRBV4-2|TRBJ2-2|few|16
CASSQDPTRGTGELFF
>TRBD1|TRBV27|TRBJ1-2|.|12
CASSLTGAGYTF
>.|TRBV29-1|TRBJ2-2|.|12
CSVAARTGELFF
>.|TRBV30|TRBJ1-3|.|13
CAWSPGNGNTIYF
>.|TRBV7-6|TRBJ1-5|few|15
CASSLQSGFNQPQHF
>TRBD1|TRBV7-2|TRBJ1-2|few|15
CASSLRQGRISLATF
>TRBD1|TRBV7-9|TRBJ2-7|.|16
CASSLGDRTGNHEQYF
>.|TRBV6-5|TRBJ2-7|.|15
CASSPEGGSSYEQYF
>.|TRBV4-1|TRBJ2-7|.|16
CASSQGGDTSVDEQYF
>TRBD1|TRBV19|TRBJ2-7|.|15
CASSTSRQGAWEQYF
>.|TRBV7-9|TRBJ2-5|.|13
CASSKEAEETQYF
>.|TRBV14|TRBJ2-4|.|13
CASSQEPWGIQYF
>.|TRBV4-1|TRBJ1-1|.|15
CASSPYGAQGTEAFF
>TRBD1|TRBV6-1|TRBJ1-1|.|13
CASSEGHRGKAFF
>.|TRBV2|TRBJ2-3|.|12
CASRLSLDTQYF
>.|TRBV14|TRBJ2-2|.|15
CASSLTDRYTGELFF
>.|TRBV5-1|TRBJ1-6|few|16
CASSPNQGIRNSPLHF
>.|TRBV5-1|TRBJ2-7|.|15
CASSLDLTSGYEQYF